A single sample gave rise to the 30 T cell receptor beta chains below, sequenced in a study of blood T cell repertoires in COVID-19. Using immunoSEQ multiplex PCR, the repertoire was profiled, and TCRdb retains in-frame clones only, with some absent. The repertoire holds 350,000 to 450,000 clones, 80% to 90% seen once, with 1% to 1.3% in the top ten. Sequencing input: PBMCs or T cells enriched from blood (not recorded which). The receptor source for this set is a man aged 30 to 39 who had recovered from COVID-19.

This sequence joins TRBV6-5 and TRBJ2-1; D perhaps matches TRBD1 (5 bases). V lost 0 bases to trimming and J lost 3 bases, with 9 bases between them. CDR1 and CDR2 (germline): MNHEY, SVGAGI. This CDR3 is 15 amino acids long. DNA for the CDR3: TGTGCCAGCAGTTACTCAGGGGTGAGCTACAATGAGCAGTTCTTC. Encoded protein: CASSYSGVSYNEQFF.

The rearrangement joins TRBV6-5 to TRBJ2-7, with D tentatively TRBD1 (5 bases). The V end lost 5 bases, the J end lost 0 bases, and 8 bases lay between the germline ends. Germline-derived CDR1 and CDR2 are MNHEY and SVGAGI. CDR3 length: 13 residues. CDR3 region: CASSRTLSYEQYF. The CDR3 DNA follows: TGTGCCAGCAGTCGGACACTCTCCTACGAGCAGTACTTC.

The rearrangement links TRBV4-1 to TRBJ2-1; D uncertain. The V end was cut by 1 base, the J end by 8 bases, with 12 bases between. Germline CDR1 reads MGHRA; CDR2 reads YSYEKL. There are 14 residues in the CDR3. The CDR3 loop reads CASSQVTVGDEQFF. CDR3 coding DNA: TGCGCCAGCAGCCAAGTTACAGTGGGCGATGAGCAGTTCTTC.

The chain joins TRBV4-1 to TRBJ2-1, with 8 bases identical to TRBD2. After removal of 3 bases from V and 5 bases from J, the junction contained 6 bases not matched to a gene. This CDR3 has 15 residues. Germline CDR1 and CDR2: MGHRA and YSYEKL. The CDR3 loop reads CASSHGRAPDNEQFF. DNA of the CDR3: TGCGCCAGCAGCCACGGGAGGGCCCCAGACAATGAGCAGTTCTTC.

The chain has TRBV19 and TRBJ2-3; 7 positions match TRBD2. The CDR3 covers 13 residues. CDR1 is LNHDA and CDR2 is SQIVND in the germline V gene (reference sequence). The junction had 5 bases not matched to a gene; V was cut back by 6 bases and J by 5 bases. CDR3 sequence (DNA): TGTGCCAGTAGCCGCAGGGAGGGAGATACGCAGTATTTT. Protein: CASSRREGDTQYF.

The gene calls are TRBV28 and TRBJ1-6, with D perhaps matching TRBD1 (6 bases). With 0 bases removed from V and 9 bases from J, the gap between germline ends came to 21 bases. The germline V gene encodes CDR1 MDHEN and CDR2 SYDVKM. The CDR3 has 18 residues. CDR3 bases: TGTGCCAGCAGTTTATGGATACAGGGATTTCCTGCATCTTCACCCCTCCACTTT. This encodes CASSLWIQGFPASSPLHF.

The chain has TRBV20-1 and TRBJ1-2; 7 bases line up with TRBD1. The CDR3 is made up of 14 amino acids. CDR1 is DFQATT, CDR2 SNEGSKA, per germline (reference sequence). Trimming took 3 bases from V and 3 from J; bases not matched to a gene: 7. CDR3 region: CSASLWQGDYGYTF. Written as DNA, the CDR3 is TGCAGTGCTAGTCTTTGGCAGGGGGACTATGGCTACACCTTC.

This rearrangement joins TRBV28 to TRBJ1-6; TRBD1 matches at 7 bases. CDR3 length: 16 residues. Germline CDR1 and CDR2: MDHEN and SYDVKM. V trimming: 2 bases; J trimming: 2 bases; junction bases outside the gene matches: 3. The CDR3: CASSLKGATYNSPLHF. The CDR3 bases are TGTGCCAGCAGTTTAAAGGGGGCCACCTATAATTCACCCCTCCACTTT.

In nucleotides, the CDR3 is TGTGCCAGCCTGAGCAAGTCCTACGAGCAGTACTTC. This sequence encodes CASLSKSYEQYF. V is TRBV19 and J is TRBJ2-7; D remains unclear. The CDR3 extends over 12 amino acids. From germline, CDR1 is LNHDA and CDR2 SQIVND (reference sequence). The V and J ends lost 9 bases and 1 base respectively, with 10 bases between them.

This chain joins TRBV19 and TRBJ1-3; no clear D gene. Germline assignment: CDR1 LNHDA and CDR2 SQIVND (reference sequence). V lost 3 bases and J 8 bases, leaving 17 bases between the germline ends. This CDR3 is built from 15 residues. This CDR3 is CASSIFRDGIDTIYF. CDR3 nucleotide sequence: TGTGCCAGTAGTATTTTTAGAGACGGGATCGACACCATATATTTT.

This rearrangement joins TRBV30 to TRBJ1-3; D remains ambiguous. The V end lost 4 bases, the J end lost 0 bases, and 16 bases lay between the germline ends. Germline loops: CDR1 GTSNPN, CDR2 SVGIG (reference sequence). The CDR3 totals 16 residues. The CDR3 spells CAWTSSGSYSGNTIYF. The CDR3 DNA is TGTGCCTGGACGTCGTCGGGGTCTTACTCTGGAAACACCATATATTTT.

The chain employs TRBV7-3 and TRBJ1-2; D gene uncertain. Trimming cost V 3 bases and J 5 bases, with 19 bases left between them. Germline lookup yields CDR1 SGHTA and CDR2 FQGTGA. CDR3 size: 16 residues. CDR3 DNA: TGTGCCAGCAGCTTGGGCGGCGGAGGAGGAATTTATGGCTACACCTTC. Translating it yields CASSLGGGGGIYGYTF.

This chain connects TRBV11-2 to TRBJ1-1; D remains unclear. The CDR3 contains 15 residues. Germline V gives CDR1 SGHAT, CDR2 FQNNGV. Trimming cost V 2 bases and J 1 base, with 11 bases left between them. The CDR3 loop reads CASSLPRASNTEAFF. The DNA for the CDR3 is TGTGCCAGCAGCTTACCGCGAGCTTCGAACACTGAAGCTTTCTTT.

A single count supports this clone. The J gene is TRBJ2-3, the V gene TRBV7-2, with D perhaps TRBD1 (5 bases). Trimming pared 5 bases from V and 5 bases from J, leaving 11 bases between. Germline CDR1 reads SGHTA; CDR2 reads FQGNSA. There are 13 residues in the CDR3. DNA of the CDR3: TGTGCCAGCAGCCAAGGGGCTATAGATACGCAGTATTTT. Translated: CASSQGAIDTQYF.

This clone was observed a single time. The V gene is TRBV7-6, the J gene TRBJ2-1, with 8 bases fitting TRBD1. CDR3 size: 16 residues. The V gene end was trimmed by 2 bases and the J gene end by 2 bases; junction bases not matched to a gene: 5. The germline V gene encodes CDR1 SGHVS and CDR2 FNYEAQ. The CDR3 DNA sequence: TGTGCCAGCAGCTTATTTGGGACAGGTCCCTACAATGAGCAGTTCTTC. It is translated as CASSLFGTGPYNEQFF.

The rearrangement uses TRBV11-2 and TRBJ1-1; D remains unclear. This CDR3 is 14 amino acids long. Trimming stripped 5 bases from V and 7 bases from J, with 17 bases between. Per the germline V gene, CDR1 is SGHAT and CDR2 is FQNNGV. CDR3 protein: CASSPGPGLGEAFF. The CDR3 DNA is TGTGCCAGCAGCCCCGGCCCGGGGTTGGGTGAAGCTTTCTTT.

CDR3: CATTPPTEGYTF. The CDR3 coding sequence is TGTGCCACCACCCCCCCCACAGAAGGCTACACCTTC. The chain joins TRBV24-1 to TRBJ1-2, with D unresolved. The CDR3 runs to 12 residues. V lost 8 bases and J lost 8, with 14 bases in between. The germline gives CDR1 KGHDR, CDR2 SFDVKD.

V usage is TRBV28 and J usage is TRBJ2-2; 7 nucleotides agree with TRBD2. The CDR3 consists of 20 residues. Germline-derived CDR1 and CDR2 are MDHEN and SYDVKM. V was clipped by 6 bases and J by 1 base; unmatched bases: 20. CDR3 protein: CASSTPSGGGSFGNTGELFF. The CDR3 nucleotides read TGTGCCAGCAGCACGCCGAGTGGGGGAGGGTCTTTTGGGAACACCGGGGAGCTGTTTTTT.

The chain is built from TRBV25-1 and TRBJ2-7; TRBD2 matches at 13 bases. CDR1 and CDR2 from the germline V gene are MGHDK and SYGVNS. This CDR3 region has 17 residues. V lost 2 bases to trimming and J lost 0 bases; unmatched junction nucleotides: 4. CDR3: CASSEPTSGRISYEQYF. The CDR3 DNA is TGTGCCAGCAGTGAACCGACTAGCGGGAGGATCTCCTACGAGCAGTACTTC.

J is TRBJ1-2 and V is TRBV20-1; weak D call: TRBD1 (6 bases). The CDR3 sequence is 14 residues long. The V end was cut by 3 bases, the J end by 8 bases, with 19 bases between. Germline values: CDR1 DFQATT, CDR2 SNEGSKA (reference sequence). For the CDR3, the DNA is TGCAGTGCTAGTCCAAGGTTGGGGGCGAGGGGCTACACCTTC. Translation: CSASPRLGARGYTF.

The sample holds a few counts of this clone. V usage is TRBV11-2 and J usage is TRBJ2-7; 14 bases agree with TRBD2. This CDR3 is 16 amino acids long. Unmatched junction bases numbered 5, after V lost 5 bases and J lost 2 bases. Germline V gene lookup returns CDR1 SGHAT and CDR2 FQNNGV. CDR3 loop: CASSARLAGGPYEQYF. Written as DNA, the CDR3 is TGTGCCAGCAGCGCCCGACTAGCGGGAGGGCCCTACGAGCAGTACTTC.

V is TRBV5-1 and J is TRBJ2-5; TRBD2 agrees at 10 bases. CDR3 length equals 16 residues. The germline CDR1 and CDR2 sequences are SGHRS and YFSETQ. Trimming cost V 1 base and J 2 bases; bases outside gene matches: 5. The CDR3 reads CASSLQSGRGQETQYF. The CDR3, as DNA: TGCGCCAGCAGCTTGCAGAGCGGGAGGGGACAAGAGACCCAGTACTTC.

This clone has more than one count but fewer than ten. This chain joins TRBV12-3 or TRBV12-4 and TRBJ1-4, with D uncertain. The ends were cut back, 7 bases at V and 8 bases at J, with 11 bases in the middle. The length of the CDR3 is 12 residues. CDR3 sequence: CASTDWPEKLFF. As DNA, the CDR3 is TGTGCCAGCACCGATTGGCCCGAAAAACTGTTTTTT.

This sequence joins TRBV2 and TRBJ1-5; D is unresolved. The CDR3 runs 12 residues. V shed 4 bases and J shed 11 bases, with 12 bases lying between them. The germline V gene encodes CDR1 SNHLY and CDR2 FYNNEI. CDR3 sequence: CASSGGSRAQHF. CDR3 bases: TGTGCCAGCAGTGGAGGGAGCCGGGCCCAGCATTTT.

To note about this clone: At one of its ends the junction is not consistent with the germline gene, which may arise from a read error. This chain joins TRBV5-6 and TRBJ2-7, with D maybe TRBD1 (5 bases). CDR3 size: 13 residues. Looked up from germline, CDR1 is SGHDT and CDR2 is YYEEEE. The CDR3 bases are TGTGCCAGCAGCGACACCCAGACAGAACGAGTGGTTTTC. Protein product: CASSDTQTERVVF.

The chain has TRBV18 and TRBJ1-4, with 8 bases identical to TRBD1. Germline trimming cut 3 bases from V and 6 bases from J; bases unmatched to any gene: 3. Germline V gives CDR1 KGHSH, CDR2 LQKENI. The CDR3 runs to 14 residues. The CDR3 spells CASSPSTGDEKLFF. CDR3 in DNA: TGTGCCAGCTCACCTTCGACAGGGGATGAAAAACTGTTTTTT.

The V and J genes are TRBV11-3 and TRBJ2-1, with TRBD2 identical over 10 bases. V shed 3 bases and J 9 bases; nucleotides not matched to a gene: 2. The CDR3 runs 13 residues. Germline lookup yields CDR1 SGHNT and CDR2 YENEEA. CDR3 nucleotides: TGTGCCAGCAGCTTCATAGCGGGAGGTGAGCAGTTCTTC. Amino acid sequence: CASSFIAGGEQFF.

This chain connects TRBV6-5 to TRBJ1-5; 7 bases are shared with TRBD1. CDR1 is MNHEY, CDR2 SVGAGI, per germline. V lost 0 bases to trimming and J lost 4 bases; unmatched junction nucleotides: 3. There are 15 residues in the CDR3. The chain's CDR3 is CASSYSDRPNQPQHF. DNA for the CDR3: TGTGCCAGCAGTTACTCGGACAGGCCGAATCAGCCCCAGCATTTT.

Written as DNA, the CDR3 is TGTGCCAGCAGCCACGCTAGCGGGAGGGCCCATACGCAGTATTTT. Its translation is CASSHASGRAHTQYF. V and J are TRBV6-1 and TRBJ2-3, with 12 bases fitting TRBD2. Unmatched junction bases numbered 8, after V lost 6 bases and J lost 7 bases. The CDR3 has 15 residues. Per the germline V gene, CDR1 is MNHNS and CDR2 is SASEGT.

The chain uses TRBV29-1 and TRBJ1-2; no clear D gene. CDR1 is SQVTM, CDR2 ANQGSEA, per germline. The CDR3 is 11 amino acids. V shed 4 bases and J shed 2 bases, with 5 bases lying between them. Here the CDR3 DNA reads TGCAGCGTTGTTCAGAACTATGGCTACACCTTC. Translation: CSVVQNYGYTF.